This TCR beta chain was found in a study of lymphopenia after photon versus proton radiotherapy. Study-level points and caveats: Larger post-nadir TCR diversity loss correlated inversely with survival in deceased patients. Photon-treated patients lost naive T cells and TCR diversity; proton-treated stayed stable. Oligoclonal CD8+ Temra expansion after nadir drove photon patients' diversity drop. Survival link was tested only in deceased patients; proton benefit remains a possibility.

Concerning this clone itself: No antigen is known for it.

Between the trimmed V and J ends, which lost 3 bases and 7 bases, there was a span of 10 bases. This CDR3 region has 13 residues. The germline V gene has CDR1 SNHLY and CDR2 FYNNEI. The assay was immunoSEQ multiplex PCR, and TCRdb's table has in-frame clones only and misses some. The data show 35,000 to 45,000 clones, about 85% seen once. The chain joins TRBV2 to TRBJ1-3; possible D gene TRBD1, 6 bases. This receptor was taken from a man in his fifties with gastric cancer. Material: peripheral blood, obtained from a patient treated with photon-based radiotherapy. For the CDR3, the DNA is TGTGCCAGCAGTGATACCAGGGGCAACACCATATATTTT. Residues: CASSDTRGNTIYF.